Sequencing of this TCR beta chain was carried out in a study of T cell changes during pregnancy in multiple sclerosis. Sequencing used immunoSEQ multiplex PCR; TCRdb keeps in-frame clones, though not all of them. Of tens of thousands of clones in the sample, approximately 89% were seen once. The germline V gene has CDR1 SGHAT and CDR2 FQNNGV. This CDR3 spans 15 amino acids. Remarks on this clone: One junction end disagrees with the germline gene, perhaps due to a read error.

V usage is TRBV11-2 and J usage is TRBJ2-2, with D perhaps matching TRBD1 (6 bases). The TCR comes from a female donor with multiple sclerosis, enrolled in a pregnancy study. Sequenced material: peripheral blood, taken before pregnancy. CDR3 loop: CASSRGQRGTGELFF. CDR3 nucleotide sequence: TGCGCCAGCAGCCGAGGACAGAGGGGCACCGGGGAGCTGTTTTTT.